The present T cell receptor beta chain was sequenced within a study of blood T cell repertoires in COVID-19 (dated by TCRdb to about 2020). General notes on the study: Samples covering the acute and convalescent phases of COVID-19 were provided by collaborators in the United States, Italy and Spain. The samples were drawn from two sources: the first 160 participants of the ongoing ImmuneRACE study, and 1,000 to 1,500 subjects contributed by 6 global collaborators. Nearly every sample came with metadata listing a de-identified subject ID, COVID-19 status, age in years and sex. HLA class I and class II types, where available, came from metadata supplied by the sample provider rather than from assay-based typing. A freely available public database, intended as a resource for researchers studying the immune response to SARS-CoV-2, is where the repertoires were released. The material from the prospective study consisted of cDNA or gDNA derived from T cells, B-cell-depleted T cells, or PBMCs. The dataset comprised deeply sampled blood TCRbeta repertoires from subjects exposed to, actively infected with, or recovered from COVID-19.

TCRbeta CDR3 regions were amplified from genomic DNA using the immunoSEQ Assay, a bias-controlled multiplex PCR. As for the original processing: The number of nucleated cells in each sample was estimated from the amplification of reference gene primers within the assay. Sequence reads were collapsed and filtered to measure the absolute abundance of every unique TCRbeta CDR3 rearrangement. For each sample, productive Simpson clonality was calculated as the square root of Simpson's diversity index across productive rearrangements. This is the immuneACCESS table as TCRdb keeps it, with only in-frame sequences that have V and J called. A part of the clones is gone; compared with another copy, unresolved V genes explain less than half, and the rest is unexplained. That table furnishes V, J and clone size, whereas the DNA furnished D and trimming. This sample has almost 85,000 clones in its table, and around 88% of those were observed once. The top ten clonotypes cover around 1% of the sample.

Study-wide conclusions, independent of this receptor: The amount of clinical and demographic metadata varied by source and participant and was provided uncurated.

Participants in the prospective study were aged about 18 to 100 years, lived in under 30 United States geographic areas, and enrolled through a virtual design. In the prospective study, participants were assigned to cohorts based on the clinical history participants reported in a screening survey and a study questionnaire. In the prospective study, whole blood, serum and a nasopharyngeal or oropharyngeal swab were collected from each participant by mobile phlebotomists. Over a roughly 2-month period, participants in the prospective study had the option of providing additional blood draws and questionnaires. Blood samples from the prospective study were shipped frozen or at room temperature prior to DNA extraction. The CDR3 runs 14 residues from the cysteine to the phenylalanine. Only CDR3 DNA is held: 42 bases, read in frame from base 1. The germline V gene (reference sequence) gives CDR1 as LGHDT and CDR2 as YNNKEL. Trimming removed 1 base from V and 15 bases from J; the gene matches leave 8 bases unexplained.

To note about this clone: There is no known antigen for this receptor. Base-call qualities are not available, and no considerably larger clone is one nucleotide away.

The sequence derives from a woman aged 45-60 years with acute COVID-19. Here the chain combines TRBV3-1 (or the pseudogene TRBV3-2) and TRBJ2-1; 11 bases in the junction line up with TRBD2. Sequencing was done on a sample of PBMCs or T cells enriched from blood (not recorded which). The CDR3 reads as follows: CASSQVGRLAGLFF. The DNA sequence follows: TGTGCCAGCAGCCAAGTGGGGCGACTAGCGGGATTGTTCTTC.